The rows below give T cell receptor beta chains drawn from one sample of a study of blood T cell repertoires in COVID-19. Clones were read by immunoSEQ multiplex PCR, and TCRdb kept only the in-frame ones, dropping some. This sample has under 250,000 clones, with about 83% found just once. The sequencing input was peripheral blood. The origin of the receptors is a man aged 50 or older with active or convalescent COVID-19. The CDR3 runs from the conserved cysteine through the conserved F or W. A D gene is named only where the DNA matches it firmly. Only some rows state a clone size, as once, few, many or a class for expanded clones.

TGCGCCAGCAGCGCCGACAGCAGCAATCAGCCCCAGCATTTT,CASSADSSNQPQHF,NA,TRBV5-1,TRBJ1-5,NA
TGTGCCATCAATAACAGGGAGAACACTGAAGCTTTCTTT,CAINNRENTEAFF,NA,TRBV10-3,TRBJ1-1,NA
TGCGCCAGCAGCGAGAGTAGCTCCTACGAGCAGTACTTC,CASSESSSYEQYF,NA,TRBV5-1,TRBJ2-7,NA
TGCGCCAGCAGCCCACAGGGGACGACTAATGAAAAACTGTTTTTT,CASSPQGTTNEKLFF,NA,TRBV5-1,TRBJ1-4,TRBD1
TGTGCCAGCAGCTGGCGGGACAGGGGGTCATGGACTGAAGCTTTCTTT,CASSWRDRGSWTEAFF,many,TRBV7-9,TRBJ1-1,TRBD1
TGTGCCAGCAGTCTCCAGGGGGTTAGTGGCTACACCTTC,CASSLQGVSGYTF,NA,TRBV6-5,TRBJ1-2,TRBD1
TGTGCCAGCAGCGGGCGGAGGGCCGAGCAGTACTTC,CASSGRRAEQYF,NA,TRBV3-1/TRBV3-2,TRBJ2-7,NA
TGTGCCAGTAGTATAGACGCAGAAGAGACCCAGTACTTC,CASSIDAEETQYF,NA,TRBV19,TRBJ2-5,NA
TGCGCCAGCAGCTTGGCCGTGGGGGGGCAGCCCCAGCATTTT,CASSLAVGGQPQHF,NA,TRBV5-1,TRBJ1-5,NA
TGTGCCAGCAGCGTAGCCGACCGGCCTAGCAGATACTATGGCTACACCTTC,CASSVADRPSRYYGYTF,NA,TRBV9,TRBJ1-2,NA
TGTGCCTGGAGTGGGGGCGAGGAGACCCAGTACTTC,CAWSGGEETQYF,NA,TRBV30,TRBJ2-5,NA
TGTGCCAGCAGCCCGCGTCTCGGCGGCTACGAGCAGTACTTC,CASSPRLGGYEQYF,once,TRBV7-2,TRBJ2-7,NA
TGTGCCAGCAGCTCCTACTCCACCCACTCCTACAATGAGCAGTTCTTC,CASSSYSTHSYNEQFF,NA,TRBV11-3,TRBJ2-1,NA
TGCGCCAGCAGCTTGGCGACAGCTGATTACGAGCAGTACTTC,CASSLATADYEQYF,NA,TRBV5-1,TRBJ2-7,NA
TGTGCCAGCAGTGAAGCTTGGGGGCCGTACGAGCAGTACTTC,CASSEAWGPYEQYF,few,TRBV6-1,TRBJ2-7,NA
TGTGCCAGCAGCGTTCTGGGGACAGCGAACACTGAAGCTTTCTTT,CASSVLGTANTEAFF,NA,TRBV9,TRBJ1-1,TRBD1
TGCGCCAGCAGCTTGGCCGGGACATTTAACACTGAAGCTTTCTTT,CASSLAGTFNTEAFF,NA,TRBV5-1,TRBJ1-1,NA
TGTGCCAGCAGCCGGGAAACCAGGGTAGTCGACTATGGCTACACCTTC,CASSRETRVVDYGYTF,NA,TRBV4-2,TRBJ1-2,NA
TGTGCCACCAGTGATTCCAGGACTAGCCCAAGCACAGATACGCAGTATTTT,CATSDSRTSPSTDTQYF,NA,TRBV24-1,TRBJ2-3,TRBD2
TGTGCCAGCAGTGAAGACAGGGGGACCTACAATGAGCAGTTCTTC,CASSEDRGTYNEQFF,NA,TRBV6-1,TRBJ2-1,TRBD1
TGTGCCAGCAGCCTAGGACAGGGACGCTATGGCTACACCTTC,CASSLGQGRYGYTF,NA,TRBV2,TRBJ1-2,TRBD1
TGTGCCAGCAGTTACTCGATCCAGGGAGGCTACACCTTC,CASSYSIQGGYTF,NA,TRBV6-5,TRBJ1-2,NA
TGTGCCAGCAGCCTGGGGGCCAGAAACGTCCTGACTTTC,CASSLGARNVLTF,NA,TRBV11-2,TRBJ2-6,NA
TGTGCCAGTGGATTGGAGCCGGCTAACCCCAACTATGGCTACACCTTC,CASGLEPANPNYGYTF,NA,TRBV19,TRBJ1-2,NA
TGTGCCAGCAGCTTACCAAGCCTCTATGGCTACACCTTC,CASSLPSLYGYTF,NA,TRBV11-1,TRBJ1-2,NA
TGTGCCAGCAGCCAAGGGCGAGCGGGACTGTACGAGCAGTACTTC,CASSQGRAGLYEQYF,NA,TRBV3-1/TRBV3-2,TRBJ2-7,TRBD2
TGTGCCAGCAGCAGCGGGACTTCCACCTACAATGAGCAGTTCTTC,CASSSGTSTYNEQFF,NA,TRBV5-5,TRBJ2-1,TRBD2
TGTGCCAGCAGCTTTGCACCGACTAGCGGGAGGGACGAGCAGTACTTC,CASSFAPTSGRDEQYF,few,TRBV5-6,TRBJ2-7,TRBD2
TGTGCCATCAGTTGGGCGGGGCTGGGGAGCAATGAGCAGTTCTTC,CAISWAGLGSNEQFF,NA,TRBV10-3,TRBJ2-1,NA
TGTGCCAGCAGCGGGACAGGGTTGGCTTTCTTT,CASSGTGLAFF,NA,TRBV9,TRBJ1-1,TRBD1
TGTGCCAGCAGCTTAGTAGAGAACACTGAAGCTTTCTTT,CASSLVENTEAFF,NA,TRBV11-3,TRBJ1-1,NA
TGTGCCAGTAGTCTCCAGTGGGCGGGGGCCGGGAACATTCAGTACTTC,CASSLQWAGAGNIQYF,few,TRBV19,TRBJ2-4,NA
TGTGCCAGCAGTTATTCAGGGGACGAGCAGTACTTC,CASSYSGDEQYF,NA,TRBV6-5,TRBJ2-7,NA
TGTGCCAGCAGCCTTCTTCCATTACCGGACCTCAGGGCCCAGTACTTC,CASSLLPLPDLRAQYF,NA,TRBV5-5,TRBJ2-5,NA
TGTGCCAGCAGCTTAGCTAGTTATCAGACCCAGTACTTC,CASSLASYQTQYF,many,TRBV7-9,TRBJ2-5,NA
TGTGCCAGCAGCTTAGGCGCGGGTGAGGTAGGAACCTTC,CASSLGAGEVGTF,NA,TRBV13,TRBJ1-2,NA
TGTGCCAGTAGGAAACAGGGGGCGAATGAAAAACTGTTTTTT,CASRKQGANEKLFF,NA,TRBV19,TRBJ1-4,TRBD1